This note documents a single T cell receptor (beta chain) sequence. Its antigen remains unknown. The record originates from a study of cytomegalovirus exposure and HLA in healthy donors. About the research overall: One earlier analysis, a look at around 170 million T cells, found some 120 million unique TCR beta sequences. Falling in the Caucasian-associated ancestry cluster were 81% of under 450 genotyped donors. Broader study findings: In a later analysis, specific HLA alleles were associated with around 17,000 TCR beta sequences at a 0.05 false discovery rate. For most subjects, TCR beta sequences were reported to predict HLA-A and HLA-B alleles with accuracy.

PCR used 60 Vbeta primers and 13 Jbeta primers. Only in-frame clones appear in the TCRdb table, and some are missing; sequencing was by immunoSEQ multiplex PCR. The table lists 75,000 to 90,000 clones. The sequenced sample consisted of PBMCs. The clonotype comes from a woman aged 55-70 years in good health and CMV-seronegative.

The CDR3 sequence: CASSFGTQIYEQYF. CDR3 sequence (DNA): TGTGCCAGCAGCTTCGGGACACAGATCTACGAGCAGTACTTC. V is TRBV7-2 and J is TRBJ2-7, with D maybe TRBD1 (6 bases). V lost 3 bases, J lost 3 bases, and 12 bases lay in between. CDR1 SGHTA and CDR2 FQGNSA come from the germline V gene. The CDR3 totals 14 residues.